Sequencing of this T cell receptor (beta chain) was carried out in a study of CD8 T cells in Susac syndrome. CDR3 size: 13 residues. Between the trimmed V and J ends, which lost 10 bases and 0 bases, there was a span of 13 bases. Overall study findings and caveats: The total CD8+ repertoires yielded 15 to 20 Susac-specific public clones and the CD8+ TEMRA repertoires yielded five.

On this clonotype: Its antigen is not known.

Reverse transcription of roughly 0.5 to 1 ug RNA was performed with random hexamers. Via MiXCR, TCRdb re-called the immunoSEQ multiplex PCR reads, giving one row per CDR3 protein. Of around 81,000 distinct CDR3 sequences listed, roughly 94% were seen once; the top ten hold approximately 0.9%. TCR beta was sequenced from blood CD8+ and CD4+ T cells. The specimen sequenced was CD8+ T cells from PBMCs. The receptor comes from a human donor with Susac syndrome. The chain links TRBV12-3 or TRBV12-4 to TRBJ2-7; perhaps TRBD2 as D (6 bases). CDR3 protein: CATTDGSSYEQYF. CDR3 sequence (DNA): TGTGCCACTACGGACGGGAGCTCCTACGAGCAGTACTTC.